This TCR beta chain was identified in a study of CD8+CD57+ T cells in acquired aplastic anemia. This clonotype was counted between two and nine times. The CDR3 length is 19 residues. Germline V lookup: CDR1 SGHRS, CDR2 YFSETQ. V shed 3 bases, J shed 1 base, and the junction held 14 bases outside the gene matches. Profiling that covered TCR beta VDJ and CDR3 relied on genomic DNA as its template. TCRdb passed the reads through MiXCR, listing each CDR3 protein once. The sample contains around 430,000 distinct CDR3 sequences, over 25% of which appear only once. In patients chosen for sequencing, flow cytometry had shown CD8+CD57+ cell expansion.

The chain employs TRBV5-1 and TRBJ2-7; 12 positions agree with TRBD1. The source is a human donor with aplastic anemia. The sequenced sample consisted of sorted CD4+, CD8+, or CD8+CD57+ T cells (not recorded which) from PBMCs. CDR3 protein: CASSSGTGGLFTRSYEQYF. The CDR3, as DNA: TGCGCCAGCAGCTCAGGGACAGGGGGCTTGTTCACGCGATCCTACGAGCAGTACTTC.